A single sample gave rise to the 22 T cell receptor beta chains below, sequenced in a study of blood T cell repertoires in COVID-19 (dated by TCRdb to about 2020). To prepare the library, the immunoSEQ multiplex PCR assay was applied. Held by TCRdb, this immuneACCESS table contains in-frame sequences only and omits some clones. Under half of the omission traces to an unresolved V gene where checked; the cause of the rest is unknown. The sample has 400,000 or so clones on record, about 89% of them singletons. 1.5% to 1.8% of the sample is taken by the ten largest. The sequenced sample consisted of peripheral blood. The receptor set was obtained from a woman aged 40 to 50 with COVID-19, enrolled during active disease.

A single count supports this clone. The V and J genes are TRBV19 and TRBJ2-1; TRBD1 is a possible D gene (7 bases). Germline V gives CDR1 LNHDA, CDR2 SQIVND (reference sequence). Trimming removed 1 base from V and 7 bases from J, with 14 bases in between. The length of the CDR3 is 15 residues. The CDR3 DNA follows: TGTGCCAGTAGTATAGCCGCGACAGGGAGGAATGAGCAGTTCTTC. Translated, it gives CASSIAATGRNEQFF. The full variable domain, in which reference TRBV19 and TRBJ2-1 provide the parts outside the CDR3, is DGGITQSPKYLFRKEGQNVTLSCEQNLNHDAMYWYRQDPGQGLRLIYYSQIVNDFQKGDIAEGYSVSREKKESFPLTVTSAQKNPTAFYLCASSIAATGRNEQFFGPGTRLTVL.

This clone has only one observation. This rearrangement joins TRBV27 to TRBJ2-3; 10 positions agree with TRBD1. V was clipped by 5 bases and J by 2 bases; unmatched bases: 7. Germline loops: CDR1 MNHEY, CDR2 SMNVEV (reference sequence). The CDR3 is 16 residues long. This CDR3 is CASSPGTGAVTDTQYF. DNA of the CDR3: TGTGCCAGCAGTCCAGGGACAGGGGCGGTCACAGATACGCAGTATTTT.

This chain links TRBV12-5 with TRBJ2-1, with 12 bases matching TRBD1. Germline CDR1 reads LGHNT; CDR2 reads FRNRAP. V dropped 9 bases and J dropped 0; count of bases not matched to a gene: 15. The CDR3 contains 19 residues. The CDR3 here is CASSHTGTGGPNSYNEQFF. Here the CDR3 DNA reads TGTGCTAGCTCACATACCGGGACAGGGGGCCCCAACTCCTACAATGAGCAGTTCTTC.

The chain employs TRBV28 and TRBJ1-3, with TRBD1 as a possible D gene (5 bases). This CDR3 has 12 amino acids. V lost 4 bases and J 7 bases, leaving 8 bases between the germline ends. CDR1 MDHEN and CDR2 SYDVKM come from the germline V gene. CDR3 sequence: CASSSDTNTIYF. CDR3 DNA sequence: TGTGCCAGCAGTTCGGACACCAACACCATATATTTT. Full variable domain (outside the CDR3, taken from reference TRBV28 and TRBJ1-3): DVKVTQSSRYLVKRTGEKVFLECVQDMDHENMFWYRQDPGLGLRLIYFSYDVKMKEKGDIPEGYSVSREKKERFSLILESASTNQTSMYLCASSSDTNTIYFGEGSWLTVV.

The chain couples TRBV9 to TRBJ1-2; perhaps TRBD1 as D (5 bases). The CDR3 is 15 residues long. Between the trimmed V and J ends, which lost 0 bases and 3 bases, there was a span of 12 bases. CDR1 is SGDLS and CDR2 is YYNGEE in the germline V gene. The CDR3 DNA reads TGTGCCAGCAGCGTAGGCGGGGCGCACGACTATGGCTACACCTTC. Encoded protein: CASSVGGAHDYGYTF.

This chain uses TRBV6-6 with TRBJ1-1; D perhaps matches TRBD1 (6 bases). CDR3 length: 13 amino acids. Germline CDR1 and CDR2: MNHNY and SVGAGI (reference sequence). The V end was cut by 5 bases, the J end by 8 bases, with 15 bases between. The DNA for the CDR3 is TGTGCCAGCAGTGTACGTGTTGGGACAGAAGCTTTCTTT. This codes for CASSVRVGTEAFF.

DNA of the CDR3: TGCGCCATAAAAGGGGGACAGGGGCTTGAGATGAACACTGAAGCTTTCTTT. Translated, it gives CAIKGGQGLEMNTEAFF. V usage is TRBV10-1 and J usage is TRBJ1-1; 10 bases are a match to TRBD1. Germline trimming cut 10 bases from V and 0 bases from J; bases unmatched to any gene: 14. The germline gives CDR1 WNHNN, CDR2 SYGVQD (reference sequence). The length of the CDR3 is 17 residues.

The V call is TRBV6-5, the J call TRBJ1-4, with D possibly being TRBD1 (6 bases). The V gene lost 4 bases and the J gene lost 4 bases, with 13 bases spanning the gap. From germline, CDR1 is MNHEY and CDR2 SVGAGI. The CDR3 loop spans 15 amino acids. The CDR3 bases are TGTGCCAGCAGTTGGGGGGGGCAGTTTAATGAAAAACTGTTTTTT. Amino acid sequence: CASSWGGQFNEKLFF.

This clone came up a few times. V is TRBV7-3 and J is TRBJ1-2; D remains unclear. Germline V gene data show CDR1 as SGHTA and CDR2 as FQGTGA. V was shortened by 0 bases and J by 4 bases, with 6 bases between the two germline ends. This CDR3 is built from 13 residues. The CDR3 nucleotides are TGTGCCAGCAGCTTAACGGCTTCCTATGGCTACACCTTC. Translating it yields CASSLTASYGYTF. Combining the CDR3 with reference TRBV7-3 and TRBJ1-2 gives the whole variable domain GAGVSQTPSNKVTEKGKYVELRCDPISGHTALYWYRQSLGQGPEFLIYFQGTGAADDSGLPNDRFFAVRPEGSVSTLKIQRTERGDSAVYLCASSLTASYGYTFGSGTRLTVV.

This chain joins TRBV16 and TRBJ2-1, with 7 bases identical to TRBD2. The CDR3 contains 15 residues. With 5 bases clipped from V and 12 bases from J, the junction kept 16 bases outside the gene matches. Germline assignment: CDR1 KGHSY and CDR2 FQNENV. CDR3 in amino acids: CASSFGLVTNVRQFF. The CDR3 nucleotides read TGTGCCAGCAGCTTCGGACTAGTCACTAATGTAAGGCAGTTCTTC.

The gene calls are TRBV25-1 and TRBJ2-3; 8 bases fit TRBD2. The ends lost 6 bases at V and 4 bases at J; junction bases unmatched: 6. The CDR3 has 14 residues. Germline values: CDR1 MGHDK, CDR2 SYGVNS. The CDR3, as DNA: TGTGCCAGCAGCCCAGCGGGAGTCTCAGATACGCAGTATTTT. Its protein is CASSPAGVSDTQYF.

This chain links TRBV7-9 with TRBJ1-1; the D is unclear. CDR1 is SEHNR and CDR2 is FQNEAQ in the germline V gene (reference sequence). The CDR3 covers 14 residues. V lost 2 bases to trimming and J lost 1 base, with 8 bases between them. The CDR3 nucleotides read TGTGCCAGCAGCTTACGGTCCGGGAACACTGAAGCTTTCTTT. This translates into CASSLRSGNTEAFF.

The chain uses TRBV4-3 and TRBJ1-6; D not resolved. The germline gives CDR1 LGHNA, CDR2 YSLEER. The CDR3 totals 17 residues. Trimming cost V 0 bases and J 6 bases, with 15 bases left between them. CDR3 coding DNA: TGCGCCAGCAGCCAAGAGAGTTTCGGCAGAGGTAATTCACCCCTCCACTTT. This encodes CASSQESFGRGNSPLHF.

The chain carries TRBV7-9 and TRBJ1-3; 9 positions match TRBD1. J was trimmed by 3 bases and V by 3 bases; bases with no gene match: 3. The CDR3 extends over 15 amino acids. Germline V gene data show CDR1 as SEHNR and CDR2 as FQNEAQ (reference sequence). The CDR3 coding sequence is TGTGCCAGCAGCTTGAGGACAGGGGTTGGAAACACCATATATTTT. Its protein product is CASSLRTGVGNTIYF.

The chain links TRBV4-3 to TRBJ1-2, with 7 positions matching TRBD1. CDR1 and CDR2 (germline): LGHNA, YSLEER. The V gene end was trimmed by 3 bases and the J gene end by 6 bases; junction bases not matched to a gene: 10. The length of the CDR3 is 15 residues. CDR3: CASSQGHRGADGYTF. The CDR3 coding sequence is TGCGCCAGCAGCCAGGGACACAGGGGCGCGGATGGCTACACCTTC.

This rearrangement joins TRBV12-3 or TRBV12-4 to TRBJ1-2; D is unresolved. The CDR3 consists of 11 residues. Trimming removed 1 base from V and 11 bases from J, with 8 bases in between. This chain's CDR3 is CASSLVDSYTF. The CDR3 DNA sequence: TGTGCCAGCAGTTTAGTTGACTCGTACACCTTC.

The chain joins TRBV29-1 to TRBJ2-5, with D unresolved. Between the trimmed V and J ends, which lost 1 base and 5 bases, there was a span of 5 bases. CDR3 length: 11 amino acids. Per the germline V gene, CDR1 is SQVTM and CDR2 is ANQGSEA. The CDR3 sequence: CSVEVSETQYF. The CDR3 DNA sequence: TGCAGCGTTGAAGTAAGCGAGACCCAGTACTTC.

The V call is TRBV28, the J call TRBJ1-5; 7 positions agree with TRBD1. The V gene's germline CDR1 is MDHEN and CDR2 SYDVKM. After removal of 8 bases from V and 6 bases from J, the junction contained 10 bases not matched to a gene. CDR3 size: 14 residues. CDR3 residues: CASGLMTGIQPQHF. The CDR3 DNA reads TGTGCCAGCGGTCTAATGACAGGGATTCAGCCCCAGCATTTT. Drawing the rest from reference TRBV28 and TRBJ1-5, the complete variable domain is DVKVTQSSRYLVKRTGEKVFLECVQDMDHENMFWYRQDPGLGLRLIYFSYDVKMKEKGDIPEGYSVSREKKERFSLILESASTNQTSMYLCASGLMTGIQPQHFGDGTRLSIL.

The chain joins TRBV7-3 to TRBJ2-2; the D gene is possibly TRBD1 (5 bases). V lost 1 base, J lost 0 bases, and 9 bases lay in between. Germline values: CDR1 SGHTA, CDR2 FQGTGA. This CDR3 is built from 16 residues. The CDR3 sequence: CASSLMGQANTGELFF. The CDR3 region has the DNA TGTGCCAGCAGCTTAATGGGGCAAGCGAACACCGGGGAGCTGTTTTTT.

The V gene is TRBV27, the J gene TRBJ2-7; D unclear. CDR3 length: 15 amino acids. Between the trimmed V and J ends, which lost 5 bases and 2 bases, there was a span of 16 bases. CDR1 MNHEY and CDR2 SMNVEV come from the germline V gene (reference sequence). The CDR3 loop reads CASSLPRLYTYEQYF. CDR3 bases: TGTGCCAGCAGTCTCCCCCGACTTTATACCTACGAGCAGTACTTC.

This clone showed up just once. The chain employs TRBV23-1 and TRBJ2-2; D is possibly TRBD1 (5 bases). TRBV23-1 is noted as an ORF with a role that remains uncertain. The CDR3 runs to 16 residues. The V end lost 1 base, the J end lost 0 bases, and 9 bases lay between the germline ends. The CDR3 nucleotides are TGCGCCAGCAGTCAATTAGACAGCGCGAACACCGGGGAGCTGTTTTTT. It is translated as CASSQLDSANTGELFF.

The V and J genes are TRBV6-5 and TRBJ1-1, with TRBD1 identical over 10 bases. The CDR3 extends over 15 amino acids. Germline V gene data show CDR1 as MNHEY and CDR2 as SVGAGI. The ends lost 5 bases at V and 11 bases at J; junction bases unmatched: 14. The CDR3 reads CASSRWDRGRVGAFF. The CDR3 DNA follows: TGTGCCAGCAGTCGCTGGGACAGGGGTCGGGTGGGCGCTTTCTTT.